This paragraph covers one T cell receptor (beta chain) sequence. This sample is part of a study of blood T cell repertoires in COVID-19. Study summary: COVID-19 samples from acute and convalescent phases originated in the United States, Italy and Spain. The analysed material was cDNA or gDNA that came from T cells, B-cell-depleted T cells, or PBMCs.

The CDR3 sequence is 12 residues long. CDR1 MNHEY and CDR2 SMNVEV come from the germline V gene (reference sequence). Deletions cut 5 bases from V and 8 bases from J, with 12 bases between. Original data processing: Amplification of reference gene primers was used by the study to estimate nucleated cell counts. TCRdb keeps only in-frame clones here, not all; method: immunoSEQ multiplex PCR. That table gives V, J and clone size, and the DNA gave D and trimming. The profile shows more than 120,000 clones, 70% to 90% of them singletons. The chain is built from TRBV27 and TRBJ1-2, with D possibly TRBD1 on 5 matching bases. The sequenced sample consisted of peripheral blood. This TCR was recovered from a human donor with acute or convalescent COVID-19. The donor label of this sample is uncertain. The CDR3 DNA is TGTGCCAGCAGTGGGGGAGCGGGGGGCTACACCTTC. Its translation is CASSGGAGGYTF.